The 11 T cell receptor beta chains reported below all come from one sample, sequenced in a study of blood T cell repertoires in COVID-19. Libraries were prepared by immunoSEQ multiplex PCR; TCRdb keeps only in-frame clonotypes and omits some of them. Among 140,000 to 150,000 clones listed, approximately 73% were seen once. The specimen sequenced was peripheral blood. The origin of the receptors is a man aged 60-69 years with acute or convalescent COVID-19.

The chain combines TRBV12-5 with TRBJ1-2, with D tentatively TRBD1 (5 bases). This CDR3 contains 12 residues. Between the trimmed V and J ends, which lost 4 bases and 8 bases, there was a span of 11 bases. Germline CDR1 is LGHNT and CDR2 is FRNRAP. The CDR3 DNA reads TGTGCTAGTGGTTCCCAGGGAGGAGGCTACACCTTC. The encoded protein is CASGSQGGGYTF.

V gene TRBV19 combines with J gene TRBJ2-6; the match to TRBD1 covers 7 bases. Germline lookup yields CDR1 LNHDA and CDR2 SQIVND (reference sequence). This CDR3 region has 15 residues. The ends lost 4 bases at V and 2 bases at J; junction bases unmatched: 2. In nucleotides, the CDR3 is TGTGCCAGTAGTACTCAGGGGGCTGGGGCCAACGTCCTGACTTTC. Translation: CASSTQGAGANVLTF.

This clone was seen a handful of times. V usage is TRBV5-1 and J usage is TRBJ1-2; D call uncertain. The germline V and J ends were trimmed by 4 bases and 4 bases, with 14 bases remaining between them. The CDR3 loop spans 14 amino acids. CDR1 SGHRS and CDR2 YFSETQ come from the germline V gene. CDR3 residues: CASSPGGGTYGYTF. The CDR3 nucleotides read TGCGCCAGCAGCCCGGGTGGAGGAACCTATGGCTACACCTTC.

The V and J genes are TRBV19 and TRBJ1-2; perhaps TRBD1 as D (5 bases). Deletions cut 7 bases from V and 8 bases from J, with 20 bases between. CDR1 and CDR2 from the germline V gene are LNHDA and SQIVND (reference sequence). The CDR3 is 14 residues long. CDR3 protein: CASTLGGAGKGYTF. CDR3 sequence (DNA): TGTGCCAGTACCCTTGGCGGGGCAGGGAAAGGCTACACCTTC.

This clone was recorded once. Additional DNA sequences in this sample encode the identical CDR3. The chain has TRBV29-1 and TRBJ2-7, with 10 bases lining up with TRBD2. Looked up from germline, CDR1 is SQVTM and CDR2 is ANQGSEA. V shed 5 bases, J shed 4 bases, and the junction held 5 bases outside the gene matches. The length of the CDR3 is 13 residues. CDR3 sequence (DNA): TGCAGCGTTTCCGCTAGCGGGGGATACGAGCAGTACTTC. As protein: CSVSASGGYEQYF.

This clone was detected only once. The rearrangement joins TRBV19 to TRBJ2-3; 8 bases fit TRBD1. There are 16 residues in the CDR3. Germline values: CDR1 LNHDA, CDR2 SQIVND (reference sequence). V dropped 4 bases and J dropped 2; count of bases not matched to a gene: 8. The CDR3 is CASSRTGTGVTDTQYF. As DNA, the CDR3 is TGTGCCAGTAGTAGAACCGGGACAGGCGTCACAGATACGCAGTATTTT.

The rearrangement links TRBV5-8 to TRBJ2-3, with D possibly being TRBD2 (6 bases). The germline V gene has CDR1 SGHTS and CDR2 YDEGEE. The CDR3 runs to 14 residues. V shed 4 bases and J shed 2 bases, with 11 bases lying between them. The CDR3 DNA reads as TGTGCCAGCAGCGTCGGGAGAATCACAGATACGCAGTATTTT. The encoded protein is CASSVGRITDTQYF.

V is TRBV6-1 and J is TRBJ1-3; 9 bases are a match to TRBD1. CDR3 length equals 13 residues. J lost 6 bases, V lost 10 bases, and 7 bases had no gene match. Germline V lookup: CDR1 MNHNS, CDR2 SASEGT. The CDR3 protein is CATRGQGENTIYF. In DNA form, the CDR3 reads TGTGCCACGCGGGGACAGGGCGAAAACACCATATATTTT.

The chain links TRBV7-9 to TRBJ1-2, with D possibly TRBD1 on 5 matching bases. Per the germline V gene, CDR1 is SEHNR and CDR2 is FQNEAQ (reference sequence). Trimming stripped 2 bases from V and 2 bases from J, with 9 bases between. The length of the CDR3 is 14 residues. The CDR3 loop reads CASSLSQGNYGYTF. DNA of the CDR3: TGTGCCAGCAGCTTAAGTCAGGGAAACTATGGCTACACCTTC.

This chain uses TRBV27 with TRBJ2-7, with 11 positions matching TRBD1. The CDR3 consists of 15 residues. V lost 6 bases to trimming and J lost 3 bases; unmatched junction nucleotides: 7. The V gene's germline CDR1 is MNHEY and CDR2 SMNVEV (reference sequence). The CDR3 bases are TGTGCCAGCAGATGGTATGGGACAGGGGGCTACGAGCAGTACTTC. This encodes CASRWYGTGGYEQYF.

J is TRBJ2-1 and V is TRBV19; D might be TRBD2 (6 bases). CDR1 is LNHDA and CDR2 is SQIVND in the germline V gene (reference sequence). This CDR3 is 14 amino acids long. V gave up 10 bases and J gave up 3 bases, with 16 bases separating them. Here the CDR3 reads CATLQVGGYNEQFF. In nucleotides, the CDR3 is TGTGCCACGTTACAGGTGGGGGGCTACAATGAGCAGTTCTTC.